What follows are 11 T cell receptor beta chains derived from one specimen sequenced in a study of OX40 agonist ivuxolimab in advanced cancers. The repertoire was sequenced with immunoSEQ multiplex PCR; TCRdb's copy has only in-frame clones and lacks some. Of over 70,000 clones listed, 85% to 90% are singletons. Sequencing used CD4+ or CD8+ T cells sorted from blood, obtained in a trial of the OX40 agonist ivuxolimab. The receptors were gathered from an adult with an advanced solid tumor such as melanoma, head and neck, liver or kidney cancer.

This sequence joins TRBV6-1 and TRBJ1-5; 9 bases match TRBD1. The length of the CDR3 is 15 residues. Unmatched junction bases numbered 9, after V lost 6 bases and J lost 6 bases. The germline V gene has CDR1 MNHNS and CDR2 SASEGT. CDR3 in DNA: TGTGCCAGCAGACCCGAGACAGGGGGTGGTCAGCCCCAGCATTTT. Amino acid sequence: CASRPETGGGQPQHF.

The CDR3 sequence: CASRPQASWEKLFF. Written as DNA, the CDR3 is TGTGCCAGCAGACCCCAAGCTTCGTGGGAAAAACTGTTTTTT. The chain carries TRBV6-6 and TRBJ1-4, with no clear D. Trimming cost V 6 bases and J 8 bases, with 16 bases left between them. The germline V gene has CDR1 MNHNY and CDR2 SVGAGI (reference sequence). This CDR3 is 14 amino acids long.

In its sample, this clone was seen once. J is TRBJ2-1 and V is TRBV11-3; D is undetermined. The CDR3 is 15 residues long. V was cut by 5 bases and J by 6 bases, with 17 bases left in between. Looked up from germline, CDR1 is SGHNT and CDR2 is YENEEA. Here the CDR3 reads CASSTRIFEGNEQFF. As DNA, the CDR3 is TGTGCCAGCAGCACCCGAATTTTCGAAGGCAATGAGCAGTTCTTC.

The CDR3 loop reads CASSLQGWGYTF. The CDR3 bases are TGTGCCAGCAGCTTACAGGGTTGGGGCTACACCTTC. This sequence joins TRBV5-4 and TRBJ1-2; tentatively, D is TRBD1 (6 bases). Looked up from germline, CDR1 is SGHNT and CDR2 is YYREEE (reference sequence). The V end lost 2 bases, the J end lost 8 bases, and 10 bases lay between the germline ends. The CDR3 is 12 residues long.

The V call is TRBV29-1, the J call TRBJ2-3; D may match TRBD1 or TRBD2 (5 bases each). V shed 5 bases and J shed 6 bases, with 24 bases lying between them. The germline V gene has CDR1 SQVTM and CDR2 ANQGSEA. The CDR3 sequence is 16 residues long. Here the CDR3 reads CSVHLRDGPRTDTQYF. CDR3 coding DNA: TGCAGCGTTCATCTCCGGGACGGTCCCCGTACGGATACGCAGTATTTT.

The rearrangement links TRBV6-1 to TRBJ2-7; D assignment may be TRBD1 or TRBD2 (5 bases each). CDR1 is MNHNS, CDR2 SASEGT, per germline. Trimming cost V 6 bases and J 5 bases, with 17 bases left between them. CDR3 length: 14 amino acids. The CDR3, as DNA: TGTGCCAGCAGCCCTTTAGGGGAGCTCGACGAGCAGTACTTC. It is translated as CASSPLGELDEQYF.

The chain joins TRBV2 to TRBJ2-7, with TRBD1 identical over 7 bases. This CDR3 has 11 residues. Trimming removed 10 bases from V and 4 bases from J; junction bases left unmatched: 4. In germline, CDR1 is SNHLY, CDR2 FYNNEI. This CDR3 is CATGDSYEQYF. In DNA form, the CDR3 reads TGTGCCACCGGGGACAGTTACGAGCAGTACTTC.

This sequence joins TRBV2 and TRBJ2-3; the match to TRBD2 covers 7 bases. The V segment lost 8 bases and the J segment 2 bases; nucleotides outside the gene matches: 13. Germline V gene lookup returns CDR1 SNHLY and CDR2 FYNNEI. CDR3 length equals 16 residues. CDR3 nucleotide sequence: TGTGCCAGCCTGATTTTAGCGGGCAACCCCACAGATACGCAGTATTTT. Protein sequence: CASLILAGNPTDTQYF.

The rearrangement uses TRBV11-3 and TRBJ2-1; 8 bases agree with TRBD2. V was pared by 5 bases and J by 3 bases, with 6 bases of the junction left unmatched. The CDR3 has 15 residues. Germline CDR1 and CDR2: SGHNT and YENEEA. The CDR3 loop is CASSPTSGFYNEQFF. The CDR3 DNA sequence: TGTGCCAGCAGCCCTACTAGCGGATTCTACAATGAGCAGTTCTTC.

The rearrangement uses TRBV15 and TRBJ2-1; 11 nucleotides agree with TRBD1. J was trimmed by 7 bases and V by 5 bases; bases with no gene match: 7. The V gene's germline CDR1 is LNHNV and CDR2 YYDKDF (reference sequence). The CDR3 spans 15 residues. The CDR3 reads CATSRDRGLGNEQFF. CDR3 nucleotides: TGTGCCACCAGCCGGGACAGGGGGTTGGGGAATGAGCAGTTCTTC.

This chain connects TRBV11-2 to TRBJ1-1, with a tentative D call TRBD1 (5 bases). This CDR3 has 13 residues. V lost 5 bases and J lost 8, with 15 bases in between. CDR1 SGHAT and CDR2 FQNNGV come from the germline V gene. This chain's CDR3 is CASSIRDWIEAFF. CDR3 coding DNA: TGTGCCAGCAGCATTAGGGACTGGATCGAAGCTTTCTTT.